The 29 T cell receptor beta chains in this list originate from one sample, sequenced in a study of read filtering for tumor transcriptome and immune sequencing (dated by TCRdb to 2018 to 2021). The sequencer listed for this sample is Illumina HiSeq 4000. TCR libraries were built from roughly 400 ng RNA with the Immunoverse kit, using molecular barcoded adaptors covering alpha/delta and beta/gamma chains. TCRdb ran its own pipeline on the public reads, namely fastp trimming at Q25 and MiXCR clone calling, and kept in-frame beta chains. Each CDR3 protein appears once, grouped with its most common genes and DNA. The sample profile shows 13,000 to 15,000 distinct CDR3 sequences; about 20% of them were found once. 80% of the sample is held by the ten biggest clonotypes. The sample was a population of CD138-negative cells sorted from bone marrow. Read against the paper, the sample's cell subset or site label means: bone marrow mononuclear cells depleted of CD138+ plasma/myeloma cells by negative magnetic selection. The receptors were gathered from a donor aged 40 or older with multiple myeloma.

Turning to this clonotype: Its ends do not fully match the called genes, so a read error is possible. V usage is TRBV20-1 and J usage is TRBJ1-1, with D unresolved. This CDR3 has 12 residues. Germline assignment: CDR1 DFQATT and CDR2 SNEGSKA (reference sequence). The CDR3 DNA sequence: TGCAGTGCTAGTTCAGCGAACACTGAAGTTTTCTTT. Residues: CSASSANTEVFF.

In its sample, this clonotype was seen many times. This sequence joins TRBV7-2 and TRBJ1-1; a weak D match, TRBD1 (5 bases). This CDR3 has 16 residues. Germline V gene data show CDR1 as SGHTA and CDR2 as FQGNSA. Trimming removed 2 bases at V and 4 bases at J, with 17 bases between. CDR3 protein: CASSLFPPGGGTEAFF. The CDR3 nucleotides are TGTGCCAGCAGCTTATTTCCCCCCGGGGGTGGCACTGAAGCTTTCTTT.

This clonotype was detected many times. The chain is built from TRBV10-3 and TRBJ1-5, with D possibly matching TRBD1 (5 bases). Germline V lookup: CDR1 ENHRY, CDR2 SYGVKD. There are 13 residues in the CDR3. Trimming shortened V by 6 bases and J by 1 base, and 7 bases separated the two germline ends. Written as DNA, the CDR3 is TGTGCCATCAGCCGGGACAGCAATCAGCCCCAGCATTTT. It yields the protein CAISRDSNQPQHF.

J is TRBJ1-5 and V is TRBV7-6, with D hard to call. V was pared by 0 bases and J by 2 bases, with 5 bases between. CDR1 is SGHVS and CDR2 is FNYEAQ in the germline V gene. This CDR3 region has 14 residues. The CDR3 loop is CASSLAQGNQPQHF. In nucleotides, the CDR3 is TGTGCCAGCAGCTTAGCGCAGGGCAATCAGCCCCAGCATTTT. Combining the CDR3 with reference TRBV7-6 and TRBJ1-5 gives the whole variable domain GAGVSQSPRYKVTKRGQDVALRCDPISGHVSLYWYRQALGQGPEFLTYFNYEAQQDKSGLPNDRFSAERPEGSISTLTIQRTEQRDSAMYRCASSLAQGNQPQHFGDGTRLSIL.

The V gene is TRBV5-1, the J gene TRBJ1-2; a weak D match, TRBD1 (6 bases). Trimming shortened V by 8 bases and J by 9 bases, and 17 bases separated the two germline ends. CDR1 and CDR2 from the germline V gene are SGHRS and YFSETQ. CDR3 length equals 12 residues. CDR3 sequence reads: CASTGQRNSYTF. Written as DNA, the CDR3 is TGCGCCAGTACCGGACAGAGGAATAGCTACACCTTC.

This clonotype was seen only a few times. This chain links TRBV4-2 with TRBJ2-7; D may be TRBD1 (6 bases). The CDR3 contains 14 residues. Germline lookup yields CDR1 LGHNA and CDR2 YNFKEQ. The V and J ends lost 3 bases and 2 bases respectively, with 11 bases between them. The CDR3 DNA reads as TGTGCCAGCAGCCATGCGACAGGCCCCTACGAGCAGTACTTC. Translating it yields CASSHATGPYEQYF.

Notes on this clonotype: The junction does not match germline at one end; this may be a read error. V is TRBV11-2 and J is TRBJ2-3; 9 bases fit TRBD1. From germline, CDR1 is SGHAT and CDR2 FQNNGV. CDR3 size: 18 residues. The CDR3 nucleotides read TGTGCCGGCAGCTTAGTTTGGGGTCGGGACAGGGAAACAGATGCGCAGTATTTT. As protein: CAGSLVWGRDRETDAQYF.

This rearrangement joins TRBV7-2 to TRBJ2-3, with TRBD2 identical over 7 bases. This CDR3 is 17 amino acids long. CDR1 SGHTA and CDR2 FQGNSA come from the germline V gene. Losses at the gene ends were 5 bases for V and 6 bases for J; bases not matched to a gene: 17. The chain's CDR3 is CASSLYASGGSGDTQYF. The CDR3 bases are TGTGCCAGCAGCCTCTATGCCAGCGGCGGGAGCGGGGATACGCAGTATTTT.

The V gene is TRBV18, the J gene TRBJ1-1; D might be TRBD1 (5 bases). Germline lookup yields CDR1 KGHSH and CDR2 LQKENI. This CDR3 contains 16 residues. V was shortened by 1 base and J by 0 bases, with 12 bases between the two germline ends. The CDR3 DNA reads TGTGCCAGCTCACCACTGGACAAGCCCTTGAACACTGAAGCTTTCTTT. It translates to CASSPLDKPLNTEAFF.

To note about this clonotype: Being one base from a much bigger clone, this may be a read error. The rearrangement uses TRBV4-1 and TRBJ1-1, with unresolved D. Germline V CDR1 and CDR2: MGHRA, YSYEKL. CDR3 length: 14 amino acids. DNA for the CDR3: TGCGCCAGCAGCCAAACCCTTGGTCTCTTGGAAGCTTCCTTT. Translated, it gives CASSQTLGLLEASF.

About this clonotype: This may be a read error: a much more frequent sequence differs by one nucleotide. The chain combines TRBV15 with TRBJ2-2; 7 bases line up with TRBD1. Germline CDR1 is LNHNV and CDR2 is YYDKDF (reference sequence). The CDR3 consists of 15 residues. CDR3 sequence (DNA): TGTGCCACCAGCGTCCGACAGGGTAACACCGGGGAGCTGTCTTTT. Its protein is CATSVRQGNTGELSF.

CDR3 protein: CSARSPGGYEQYF. The DNA for the CDR3 is TGCAGTGCTAGATCGCCGGGGGGCTACGAGCAGTACTTC. The chain has TRBV20-1 and TRBJ2-7; 7 nucleotides match TRBD2. CDR1 is DFQATT, CDR2 SNEGSKA, per germline (reference sequence). The CDR3 contains 13 residues. The V and J ends lost 2 bases and 3 bases, in that order; junction bases with no gene match: 4.

This clonotype was seen a single time. A read error likely explains this, since a far larger clone differs by one base. The CDR3 protein is CASSLVWDGGNEQLF. CDR3 DNA sequence: TGTGCCAGCAGCTTAGTGTGGGATGGGGGCAATGAGCAGCTCTTC. The V and J genes are TRBV11-3 and TRBJ2-1, with D possibly TRBD1 on 6 matching bases. CDR1 is SGHNT, CDR2 YENEEA, per germline. CDR3 length equals 15 residues.

This clonotype was counted a few times. The chain couples TRBV11-2 to TRBJ2-7; either TRBD1 or TRBD2 may supply D (5 bases each). The CDR3 has 19 amino acids. Trimming stripped 5 bases from V and 0 bases from J, with 26 bases between. The germline CDR1 and CDR2 sequences are SGHAT and FQNNGV. DNA of the CDR3: TGTGCCAGCAGCACATATGGGGGTTTCGAATCCCAAACCTCCTACGAGCAGTACTTC. Its protein product is CASSTYGGFESQTSYEQYF.

This clonotype has a count of ten or more. The CDR3 loop is CASSLQGQGSHEQYF. The CDR3, as DNA: TGTGCCAGCAGCCTTCAGGGACAGGGTAGCCACGAGCAGTACTTC. The chain joins TRBV7-2 to TRBJ2-7, with TRBD1 identical over 9 bases. J was trimmed by 5 bases and V by 5 bases; bases with no gene match: 10. The CDR3 is 15 residues long. The germline CDR1 and CDR2 sequences are SGHTA and FQGNSA.

The gene calls are TRBV19 and TRBJ1-1; unclear D gene. Trimming pared 6 bases from V and 7 bases from J, leaving 12 bases between. The germline gives CDR1 LNHDA, CDR2 SQIVND (reference sequence). The CDR3 loop spans 12 amino acids. The CDR3 sequence is CASRRGALEAFF. As DNA, the CDR3 is TGTGCCAGTAGGCGGGGTGCCCTTGAAGCTTTCTTT.

As regards this clonotype: A much larger clone is a single base away; this may be a read error. The chain employs TRBV29-1 and TRBJ1-1; no clear D gene. This CDR3 comprises 12 residues. The germline gives CDR1 SQVTM, CDR2 ANQGSEA. The CDR3 region is CCVDYGLLGAFF. For the CDR3, the DNA is TGCTGCGTTGATTACGGGCTTTTGGGAGCTTTCTTT.

This clonotype was recorded many times. The chain employs TRBV7-2 and TRBJ2-2; tentatively, D is TRBD1 or TRBD2 (5 bases each). CDR3 size: 15 residues. V was trimmed by 1 base and J by 6 bases, leaving 12 bases between them. Germline V gene sequence: CDR1 SGHTA, CDR2 FQGNSA. CDR3 DNA sequence: TGTGCCAGCAGCTTAGGAATTTTGGGGGCCGGGGAGCTGTTTTTT. Translating it yields CASSLGILGAGELFF.

The rearrangement links TRBV12-3 or TRBV12-4 to TRBJ2-2, with D tentatively TRBD2 (5 bases). There are 14 residues in the CDR3. Trimming removed 7 bases from V and 2 bases from J, with 11 bases in between. The CDR3: CASTRAYNTGELFF. CDR3 sequence (DNA): TGTGCCAGCACGCGGGCGTATAACACCGGGGAGCTGTTTTTT.

The chain uses TRBV9 and TRBJ2-3; TRBD2 agrees at 10 bases. The CDR3 loop spans 16 amino acids. The V segment lost 3 bases and the J segment 3 bases; nucleotides outside the gene matches: 7. The germline gives CDR1 SGDLS, CDR2 YYNGEE. Here the CDR3 reads CASSARTSGGTDTQYF. The CDR3 nucleotides are TGTGCCAGCAGCGCGCGGACTAGCGGAGGAACAGATACGCAGTATTTT. Based on the CDR3 plus reference TRBV9 and TRBJ2-3, the full variable domain is DSGVTQTPKHLITATGQRVTLRCSPRSGDLSVYWYQQSLDQGLQFLIQYYNGEERAKGNILERFSAQQFPDLHSELNLSSLELGDSALYFCASSARTSGGTDTQYFGPGTRLTVL.

This clonotype was seen many times. The chain carries TRBV2 and TRBJ2-3; D gene unclear. The CDR3 contains 14 residues. Germline V lookup: CDR1 SNHLY, CDR2 FYNNEI. V lost 4 bases and J lost 1, with 9 bases in between. This CDR3 is CASSVVGGTDTQYF. CDR3 DNA: TGTGCCAGCAGTGTAGTGGGCGGCACAGATACGCAGTATTTT.

V gene TRBV7-6 combines with J gene TRBJ2-2, with unresolved D. V gave up 6 bases and J gave up 5 bases, with 7 bases separating them. The germline V gene encodes CDR1 SGHVS and CDR2 FNYEAQ. The CDR3 runs to 12 residues. This CDR3 reads CASSYGTGELFF. DNA of the CDR3: TGTGCCAGCAGTTACGGGACCGGGGAGCTGTTTTTT.

This clonotype showed up many times. The CDR3 loop is CAISLRFGTGGASSYEQYF. As DNA, the CDR3 is TGTGCCATCAGCCTTCGGTTTGGGACAGGGGGCGCGAGCTCCTACGAGCAGTACTTC. This chain links TRBV10-3 with TRBJ2-7; the match to TRBD1 covers 12 bases. Germline V CDR1 and CDR2: ENHRY, SYGVKD. J was trimmed by 0 bases and V by 6 bases; bases with no gene match: 15. The length of the CDR3 is 19 residues.

Notes on this clonotype: It may be a read error: a sequence one base away is much more abundant. V and J are TRBV29-1 and TRBJ1-1; D gene uncertain. This CDR3 region has 13 residues. V lost 2 bases and J 4 bases, leaving 11 bases between the germline ends. From germline, CDR1 is SQVTM and CDR2 ANQGSEA. The DNA for the CDR3 is TGCAGCGTTGAACGCCAGCGGGGCACTGAAGCTTTCTTT. It specifies CSVERQRGTEAFF.

V and J are TRBV12-3 or TRBV12-4 and TRBJ1-1; no definite D call. Trimming took 5 bases from V and 2 from J, leaving 12 bases between them. The CDR3 is made up of 14 amino acids. CDR3 residues: CASSALGDNTEAFF. The CDR3 region has the DNA TGTGCCAGCAGTGCCCTCGGGGATAACACTGAAGCTTTCTTT.

CDR3 sequence reads: CASSLDRGPYYGYTF. CDR3 DNA sequence: TGTGCCAGCAGCTTGGACAGGGGGCCTTACTATGGCTACACCTTC. The chain joins TRBV5-6 to TRBJ1-2; 9 bases agree with TRBD1. J lost 3 bases, V lost 0 bases, and 3 bases had no gene match. CDR3 length: 15 amino acids. Germline CDR1 and CDR2: SGHDT and YYEEEE.

Ten or more counts support this clonotype. The chain employs TRBV18 and TRBJ2-1; tentative D call: TRBD1 (6 bases). V was shortened by 3 bases and J by 0 bases, with 15 bases between the two germline ends. This CDR3 contains 17 residues. CDR1 and CDR2 from the germline V gene are KGHSH and LQKENI. As DNA, the CDR3 is TGTGCCAGCTCACCTGCGGACAGCCTCAGCTCCTACAATGAGCAGTTCTTC. Its protein is CASSPADSLSSYNEQFF.

This clonotype was counted many times. This chain joins TRBV7-2 and TRBJ2-2; D is undetermined. Germline loops: CDR1 SGHTA, CDR2 FQGNSA. V was shortened by 1 base and J by 5 bases, with 5 bases between the two germline ends. CDR3 length: 13 residues. The CDR3, as DNA: TGTGCCAGCAGCTTAGAATGGACCGGGGAGCTGTTTTTT. Translating it yields CASSLEWTGELFF. Using reference TRBV7-2 and TRBJ2-2 for the parts outside the CDR3, the full variable domain is GAGVSQSPSNKVTEKGKDVELRCDPISGHTALYWYRQSLGQGLEFLIYFQGNSAPDKSGLPSDRFSAERTGGSVSTLTIQRTQQEDSAVYLCASSLEWTGELFFGEGSRLTVL.

The chain recombines TRBV7-2 with TRBJ1-5, with 9 bases identical to TRBD1. Per the germline V gene, CDR1 is SGHTA and CDR2 is FQGNSA. The CDR3 is made up of 15 amino acids. Trimming took 5 bases from V and 5 from J; bases not matched to a gene: 7. CDR3: CASSIRQGGHQPQHF. In DNA, the CDR3 is TGTGCCAGCAGCATAAGACAGGGGGGCCATCAGCCCCAGCATTTT.